The 17 T cell receptor beta chains below all came from one sample that was sequenced in a study of metastatic and nonmetastatic thyroid tumors. Thyroid surgery took place with no prior treatment in any patient. TCRdb called clones again from the PCR reads with MiXCR. The sample consists of tens of thousands of clones, about 15% of them appearing once. Source material: blood. These receptor sequences come from a female donor with papillary thyroid cancer or a benign thyroid nodule (not recorded which). Some clones in this sample may be carry-over from other donors' samples.

This clone was observed many times. The conserved phenylalanine or tryptophan is not found at the CDR3 terminus, so this likely reflects a read error. The same CDR3 arises from other DNA sequences in this sample as well. CDR3 in DNA: TGTGCCAGCTCACTTCAGGGCACAGGGTCCTATGGCTACACCTCC. This codes for CASSLQGTGSYGYTS. The V gene is TRBV18, the J gene TRBJ1-2; D may be TRBD1 (6 bases). V dropped 4 bases and J dropped 4 bases, with 16 bases sitting between them. Germline values: CDR1 KGHSH, CDR2 LQKENI. CDR3 length equals 15 residues.

Regarding this clone: With a much larger clone just one base away, this may be a read error. Distinct nucleotide sequences in the sample also encode this CDR3. The chain couples TRBV3-1 to TRBJ2-2, with D possibly being TRBD1 or TRBD2 (5 bases each). Trimming stripped 5 bases from V and 2 bases from J, with 12 bases between. Germline-derived CDR1 and CDR2 are LGHDT and YNNKEL (reference sequence). The CDR3 runs 15 residues. In DNA form, the CDR3 reads TGTGCCAGCAGCTACGGGACGGAAAACACCGGGGAGCTGTTTTTT. Protein sequence: CASSYGTENTGELFF. Together with reference TRBV3-1 and TRBJ2-2, the CDR3 gives the full variable domain: DTAVSQTPKYLVTQMGNDKSIKCEQNLGHDTMYWYKQDSKKFLKIMFSYNNKELIINETVPNRFSPKSPDKAHLNLHINSLELGDSAVYFCASSYGTENTGELFFGEGSRLTVL.

There are many counts of this clone. The chain recombines TRBV12-3 or TRBV12-4 with TRBJ1-1; D is possibly TRBD1 (6 bases). This CDR3 spans 16 amino acids. The ends were cut back, 5 bases at V and 1 base at J, with 17 bases in the middle. The CDR3, as DNA: TGTGCCAGCAGTCCCGGGACAATCCTTCGGAACACTGAAGCTTTCTTT. It specifies CASSPGTILRNTEAFF.

At least ten counts were recorded for this clone. The junction departs from germline at one end; a sequencing error may be responsible. At the DNA level, this CDR3 is encoded by other sequences in the same sample as well. The CDR3 loop is CSVRVRRGEELFF. CDR3 bases: TGCAGCGTCCGGGTGAGGAGGGGTGAAGAACTGTTTTTT. This chain joins TRBV29-1 and TRBJ1-4; maybe TRBD1 (5 bases). Germline V gene data show CDR1 as SQVTM and CDR2 as ANQGSEA. CDR3 length equals 13 residues. Filled out from reference TRBV29-1 and TRBJ1-4, the complete variable domain reads SAVISQKPSRDICQRGTSLTIQCQVDSQVTMMFWYRQQPGQSLTLIATANQGSEATYESGFVIDKFPISRPNLTFSTLTVSNMSPEDSSIYLCSVRVRRGEELFFGSGTQLSVL.

This clone was counted many times. The rearrangement links TRBV28 to TRBJ2-7; D might be TRBD2 (5 bases). Germline assignment: CDR1 MDHEN and CDR2 SYDVKM. The CDR3 is 12 residues long. Trimming shortened V by 6 bases and J by 3 bases, and 9 bases separated the two germline ends. The CDR3 bases are TGTGCCAGCAGGGACGGGGTCTACGAGCAGTACTTC. It encodes CASRDGVYEQYF.

This clone was detected many times. This CDR3 reads CASSPRFGWGRRSNEKLFF. CDR3 coding DNA: TGTGCCAGCAGTCCGCGGTTTGGGTGGGGGAGGAGGAGTAATGAAAAACTGTTTTTT. The chain couples TRBV28 to TRBJ1-4, with a possible D match to TRBD1 (5 bases). Trimming cost V 5 bases and J 4 bases, with 26 bases left between them. The germline V gene has CDR1 MDHEN and CDR2 SYDVKM. The CDR3 is 19 amino acids.

This clone appeared a few times. It may be a read error: a sequence one base away is much more abundant. This sample also contains other DNA sequences that code for the same CDR3. The chain recombines TRBV9 with TRBJ2-5; no reliable D call. CDR1 is SGDLS, CDR2 YYNGEE, per germline. The V and J ends lost 4 bases and 5 bases respectively, with 18 bases between them. The CDR3 is made up of 15 amino acids. In DNA form, the CDR3 reads TGTGCCAGCAGCCCCCACACTTGGGGTGAGGAGACCCAGTACTTC. Translation gives CASSPHTWGEETQYF.

Concerning this clone itself: A read error may explain this, as a much larger clone is one base away. V gene TRBV20-1 combines with J gene TRBJ1-4; a possible D gene is TRBD1 (5 bases). From germline, CDR1 is DFQATT and CDR2 SNEGSKA (reference sequence). V was trimmed by 4 bases and J by 0 bases, leaving 15 bases between them. This CDR3 is built from 16 residues. CDR3 sequence reads: CSANGGVTATNEKLFF. In nucleotides, the CDR3 is TGCAGTGCTAATGGGGGGGTTACTGCAACTAATGAAAAACTGTTTTTT.

This clone showed up many times. Distinct nucleotide sequences in the sample also encode this CDR3. The chain is built from TRBV12-3 or TRBV12-4 and TRBJ1-1, with D possibly matching TRBD1 (6 bases). The germline V and J ends were trimmed by 5 bases and 3 bases, with 13 bases remaining between them. The CDR3 length is 14 residues. The CDR3 sequence: CASSQRGRDTEAFF. CDR3 nucleotide sequence: TGTGCCAGCAGTCAAAGGGGGAGAGACACTGAAGCTTTCTTT.

This clone was picked up a small number of times. A read error may be the cause here, since a much bigger clone is one base away. The sample holds other DNA sequences that translate to the same CDR3. J is TRBJ2-3 and V is TRBV28; D is undetermined. Germline loops: CDR1 MDHEN, CDR2 SYDVKM. The CDR3 runs to 13 residues. The chain's CDR3 is CASSLAHTDTQYF. The CDR3, as DNA: TGTGCCAGCAGTTTGGCACACACAGATACACAGTATTTT.

This clone has more than one count but fewer than ten. It may be a read error: a sequence one base away is much more abundant. The chain's CDR3 is CATSIDRGHREAFF. CDR3 bases: TGTGCCACCAGCATAGACAGGGGCCATAGGGAAGCTTTCTTT. J is TRBJ1-1 and V is TRBV15, with 8 bases lining up with TRBD1. CDR3 length equals 14 residues. The junction had 9 bases not matched to a gene; V was cut back by 4 bases and J by 8 bases. Germline V gives CDR1 LNHNV, CDR2 YYDKDF (reference sequence).

This clone came up many times. The V and J genes are TRBV20-1 and TRBJ1-1; D unresolved. The germline V gene has CDR1 DFQATT and CDR2 SNEGSKA (reference sequence). This CDR3 spans 16 amino acids. V was clipped by 0 bases and J by 3 bases, with 17 bases between them. CDR3 DNA: TGCAGTGCTAGAGAAGGGATTTATGGGGAATACACTGAAGCTTTCTTT. Residues: CSAREGIYGEYTEAFF.

In its sample, this clone was seen many times. The sample contains more than one DNA sequence encoding this CDR3. The rearrangement joins TRBV3-1 to TRBJ2-5, with no clear D. Looked up from germline, CDR1 is LGHDT and CDR2 is YNNKEL (reference sequence). The V end was cut by 1 base, the J end by 0 bases, with 9 bases between. The CDR3 has 15 residues. As DNA, the CDR3 is TGTGCCAGCAGCCAAGTGCTTAGCAACCAAGAGACCCAGTACTTC. Protein sequence: CASSQVLSNQETQYF.

This clone came up many times. The chain combines TRBV12-3 or TRBV12-4 with TRBJ2-3; D remains unclear. The CDR3 is 11 amino acids. Trimming removed 6 bases from V and 2 bases from J, with 3 bases in between. The CDR3 here is CASRDTDTQYF. In DNA form, the CDR3 reads TGTGCCAGCAGGGACACAGATACGCAGTATTTT.

Concerning this clone itself: Given a much more abundant clone one base away, this may be a read error. Since the CDR3 does not end with the conserved phenylalanine or tryptophan, this likely comes from a read error. This chain uses TRBV3-1 with TRBJ2-5, with D hard to call. The germline gives CDR1 LGHDT, CDR2 YNNKEL (reference sequence). This CDR3 has 12 residues. Trimming cost V 2 bases and J 7 bases, with 8 bases left between them. The CDR3 protein is CASSQPSGTQYS. The CDR3 bases are TGTGCCAGCAGCCAACCCTCCGGGACCCAGTACTCC.

This clone was counted a single time. A much larger clone is a single base away; this may be a read error. The CDR3 DNA reads TGTGCCAGCAGCGTTGGGACAGGGGGCGGGAATTCACCCCTCAACTTT. Its protein product is CASSVGTGGGNSPLNF. The genes are TRBV5-6 and TRBJ1-6; 12 bases align to TRBD1. Germline CDR1 SGHDT, CDR2 YYEEEE. CDR3 length: 16 amino acids. The complete variable domain, with remaining parts taken from reference TRBV5-6 and TRBJ1-6, reads DAGVTQSPTHLIKTRGQQVTLRCSPKSGHDTVSWYQQALGQGPQFIFQYYEEEERQRGNFPDRFSGHQFPNYSSELNVNALLLGDSALYLCASSVGTGGGNSPLNFGNGTRLTVT.

Concerning this clone: One end of the junction does not line up with germline, which may come from a read error. This chain links TRBV11-2 with TRBJ2-1; 8 bases match TRBD1. There are 17 residues in the CDR3. The germline CDR1 and CDR2 sequences are SGHAT and FQNNGV. The CDR3 sequence: CTSSLRSGTGLYNDQFF. CDR3 in DNA: TGTACCAGCAGCTTACGATCCGGGACAGGATTATACAATGATCAGTTCTTC.